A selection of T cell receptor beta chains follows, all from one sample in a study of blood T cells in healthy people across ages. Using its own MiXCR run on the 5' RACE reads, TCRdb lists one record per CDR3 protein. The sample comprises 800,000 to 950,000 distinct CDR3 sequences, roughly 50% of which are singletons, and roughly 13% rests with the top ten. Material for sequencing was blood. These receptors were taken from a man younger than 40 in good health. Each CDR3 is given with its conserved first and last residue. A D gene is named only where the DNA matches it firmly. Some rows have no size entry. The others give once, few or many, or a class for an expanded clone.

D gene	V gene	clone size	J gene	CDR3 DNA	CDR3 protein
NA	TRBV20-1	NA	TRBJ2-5	TGCAGTGCTAGACCCCAGGGGGGAAAAGAGACCCAGTACTTC	CSARPQGGKETQYF
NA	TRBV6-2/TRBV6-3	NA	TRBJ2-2	TGTGCCAGCAGTTACTTCCTTCGCTCTGTGGGCACCGGGGAGCTGTTTTTT	CASSYFLRSVGTGELFF
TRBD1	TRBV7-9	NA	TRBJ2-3	TGTGCCAGCAGCCCCAGACTCCGGGACAGGGGAACAGATACGCAGTATTTT	CASSPRLRDRGTDTQYF
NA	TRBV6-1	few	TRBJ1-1	TGTGCCAGCGCCGAGGGGCCCGCCCCTGTGTACACTGAAGCTTTCTTT	CASAEGPAPVYTEAFF
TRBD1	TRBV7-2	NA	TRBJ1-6	TGTGCCAGCAGCTTAGAACAGGGGAATAATTCACCCCTCCACTTT	CASSLEQGNNSPLHF
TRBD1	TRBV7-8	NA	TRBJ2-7	TGTGCCAGCAGGTTAGGGACAGGTGTCTACGAGCAGTACTTC	CASRLGTGVYEQYF
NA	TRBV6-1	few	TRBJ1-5	TGTGCCAGCAGTGAAGGGGCAGGAGATGGAGGTCCCCAGCATTTT	CASSEGAGDGGPQHF
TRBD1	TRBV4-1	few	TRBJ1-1	TGCGCCAGCAGCCAACCCGGGACAGGGATGAACACTGAAGCTTTCTTT	CASSQPGTGMNTEAFF
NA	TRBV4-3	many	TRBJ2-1	TGCGCCAGCAGCCAAGGGACTATGAGGGAGCAGTTCTTC	CASSQGTMREQFF
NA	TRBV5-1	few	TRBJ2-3	TGCGCCAGCAGCTTGCGACAGATCACAGATACGCAGTATTTT	CASSLRQITDTQYF